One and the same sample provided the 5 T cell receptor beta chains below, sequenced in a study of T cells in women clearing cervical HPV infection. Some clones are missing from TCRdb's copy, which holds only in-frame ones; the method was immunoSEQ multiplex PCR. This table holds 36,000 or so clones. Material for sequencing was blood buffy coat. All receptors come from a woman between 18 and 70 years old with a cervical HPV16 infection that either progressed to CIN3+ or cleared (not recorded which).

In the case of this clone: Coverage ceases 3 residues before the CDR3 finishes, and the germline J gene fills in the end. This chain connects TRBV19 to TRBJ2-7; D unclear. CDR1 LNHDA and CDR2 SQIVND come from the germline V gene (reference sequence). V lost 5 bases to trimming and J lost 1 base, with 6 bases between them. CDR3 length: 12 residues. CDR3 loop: CASSSNSYEQYF. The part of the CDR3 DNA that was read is TGTGCCAGTAGTTCAAATTCCTACGAG.

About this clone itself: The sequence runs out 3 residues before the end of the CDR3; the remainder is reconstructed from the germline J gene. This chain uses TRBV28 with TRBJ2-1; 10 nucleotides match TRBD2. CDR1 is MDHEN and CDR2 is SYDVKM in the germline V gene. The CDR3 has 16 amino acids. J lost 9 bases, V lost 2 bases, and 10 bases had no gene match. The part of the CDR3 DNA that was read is TGTGCCAGCAGTTTAGTCGCTAGCGGGAGCTTCTTTGAG. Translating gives CASSLVASGSFFE. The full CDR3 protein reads CASSLVASGSFFEQFF.

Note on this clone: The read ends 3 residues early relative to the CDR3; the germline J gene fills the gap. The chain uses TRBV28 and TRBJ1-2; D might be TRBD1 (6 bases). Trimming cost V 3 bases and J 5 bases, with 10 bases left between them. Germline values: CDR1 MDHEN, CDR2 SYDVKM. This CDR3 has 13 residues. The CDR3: CASSFDRRYGYTF. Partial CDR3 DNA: TGTGCCAGCAGTTTTGACAGGCGATATGGC.

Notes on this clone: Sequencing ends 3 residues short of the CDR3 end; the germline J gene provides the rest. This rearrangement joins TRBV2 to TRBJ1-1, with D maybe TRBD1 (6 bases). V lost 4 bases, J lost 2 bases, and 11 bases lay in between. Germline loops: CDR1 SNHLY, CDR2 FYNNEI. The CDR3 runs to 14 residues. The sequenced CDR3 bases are TGTGCCAGCAGTGGGACAGTGTATAACACTGAA. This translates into CASSGTVYNTE. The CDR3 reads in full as CASSGTVYNTEAFF.

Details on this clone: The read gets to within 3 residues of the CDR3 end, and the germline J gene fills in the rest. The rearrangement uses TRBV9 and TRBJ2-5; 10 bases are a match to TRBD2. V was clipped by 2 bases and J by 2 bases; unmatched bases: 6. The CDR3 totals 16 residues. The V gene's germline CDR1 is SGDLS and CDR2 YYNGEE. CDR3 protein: CASSVYSGGLQETQYF. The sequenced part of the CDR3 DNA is TGTGCCAGCAGCGTTTATAGCGGGGGGCTTCAAGAGACC.